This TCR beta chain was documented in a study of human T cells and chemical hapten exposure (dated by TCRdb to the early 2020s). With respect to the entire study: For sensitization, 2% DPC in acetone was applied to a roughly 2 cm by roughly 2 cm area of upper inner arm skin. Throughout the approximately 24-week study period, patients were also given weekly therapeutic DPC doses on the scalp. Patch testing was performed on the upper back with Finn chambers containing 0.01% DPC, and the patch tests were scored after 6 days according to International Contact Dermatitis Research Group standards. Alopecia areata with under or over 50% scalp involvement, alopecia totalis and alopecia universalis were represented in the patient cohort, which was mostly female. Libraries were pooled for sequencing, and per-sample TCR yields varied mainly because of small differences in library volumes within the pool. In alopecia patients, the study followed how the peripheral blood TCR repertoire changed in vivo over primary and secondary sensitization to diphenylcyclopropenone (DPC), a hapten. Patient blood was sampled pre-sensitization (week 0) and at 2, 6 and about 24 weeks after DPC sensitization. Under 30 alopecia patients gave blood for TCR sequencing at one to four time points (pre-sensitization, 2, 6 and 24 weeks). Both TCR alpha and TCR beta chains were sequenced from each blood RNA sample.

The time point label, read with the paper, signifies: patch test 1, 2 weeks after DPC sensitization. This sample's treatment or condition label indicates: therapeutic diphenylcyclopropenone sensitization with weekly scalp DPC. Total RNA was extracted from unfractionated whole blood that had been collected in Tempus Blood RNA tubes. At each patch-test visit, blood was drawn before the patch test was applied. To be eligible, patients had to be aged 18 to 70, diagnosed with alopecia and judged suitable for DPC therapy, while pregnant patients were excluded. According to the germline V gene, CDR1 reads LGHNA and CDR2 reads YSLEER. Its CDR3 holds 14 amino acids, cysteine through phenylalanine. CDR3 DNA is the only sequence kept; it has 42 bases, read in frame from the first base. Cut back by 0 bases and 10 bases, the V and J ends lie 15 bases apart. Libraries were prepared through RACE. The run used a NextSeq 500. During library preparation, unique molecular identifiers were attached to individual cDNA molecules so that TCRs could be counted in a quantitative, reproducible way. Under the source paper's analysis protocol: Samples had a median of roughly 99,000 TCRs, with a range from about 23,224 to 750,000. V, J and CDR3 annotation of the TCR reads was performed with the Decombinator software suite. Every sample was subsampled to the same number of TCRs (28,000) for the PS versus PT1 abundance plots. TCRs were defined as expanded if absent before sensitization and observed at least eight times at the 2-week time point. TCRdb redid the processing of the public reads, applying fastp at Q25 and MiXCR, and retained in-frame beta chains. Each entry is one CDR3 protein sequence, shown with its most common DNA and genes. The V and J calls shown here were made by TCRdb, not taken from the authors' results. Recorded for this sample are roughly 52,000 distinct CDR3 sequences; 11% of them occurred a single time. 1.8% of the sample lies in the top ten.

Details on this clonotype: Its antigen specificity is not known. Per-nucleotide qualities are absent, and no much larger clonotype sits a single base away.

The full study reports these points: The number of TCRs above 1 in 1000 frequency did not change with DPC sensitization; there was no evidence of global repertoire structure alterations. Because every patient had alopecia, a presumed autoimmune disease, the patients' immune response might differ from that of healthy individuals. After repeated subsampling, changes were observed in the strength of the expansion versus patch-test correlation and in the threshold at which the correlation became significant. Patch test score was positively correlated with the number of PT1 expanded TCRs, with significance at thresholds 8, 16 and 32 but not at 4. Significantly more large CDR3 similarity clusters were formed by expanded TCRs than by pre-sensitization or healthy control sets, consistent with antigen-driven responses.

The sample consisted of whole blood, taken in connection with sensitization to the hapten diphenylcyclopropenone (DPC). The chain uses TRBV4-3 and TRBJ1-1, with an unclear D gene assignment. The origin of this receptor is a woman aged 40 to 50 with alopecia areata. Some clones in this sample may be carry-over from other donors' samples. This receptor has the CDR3 CASSQDTETRGAFF. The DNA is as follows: TGCGCCAGCAGCCAAGATACGGAAACCCGGGGAGCTTTCTTT.